Listed below are T cell receptor beta chains from one sample, sequenced in a study of T cell responses to AZD1222 COVID-19 vaccine. Clones were read by immunoSEQ multiplex PCR, and TCRdb kept only the in-frame ones, dropping some. There are about 140,000 clones in the sample; 90% to 95% occur only once, and around 1% lies in the top ten. The specimen was peripheral blood, collected on day 0 of MenACWY control vaccination. These receptors came from an adult in good health. Both conserved end residues are part of each CDR3. D genes are given only for firm matches. Not all rows give a size; the values are once, few, many and, for expanded clones, a class.

>TRBV2|-|-|TRBJ1-3
TGTGCCAGCAGTCATGAGGGGGCTGGAAACACCATATATTTT
CASSHEGAGNTIYF
>TRBV4-2|TRBD2|-|TRBJ2-1
TGTGCCAGCAGCCAAGAGACTAGCGGGGACTCCTACAATGAGCAGTTCTTC
CASSQETSGDSYNEQFF
>TRBV5-4|-|-|TRBJ2-5
TGTGCCAGCAGCCTCTCGGCTTCGGGTCTCCAAGAGACCCAGTACTTC
CASSLSASGLQETQYF
>TRBV9|TRBD1|-|TRBJ1-1
TGTGCCAGCAGCGTAGGTCCCCGGACAGGGTTCACTGAAGCTTTCTTT
CASSVGPRTGFTEAFF
>TRBV6-6|-|once|TRBJ1-1
TGTGCCAGCGGCAGGGACTTGCGGAACACTGAAGCTTTCTTT
CASGRDLRNTEAFF
>TRBV7-9|-|-|TRBJ1-2
TGTGCCAGCAGTTCCCAGGGGAGCGACTATGGCTACACCTTC
CASSSQGSDYGYTF
>TRBV7-9|-|-|TRBJ1-2
TGTGCCAGCAGCCCGGGACCTTATGGCTACACCTTC
CASSPGPYGYTF
>TRBV2|TRBD1|-|TRBJ2-7
TGTGCCAGCAGGAGGGGACAGGGCCTATACGAGCAGTACTTC
CASRRGQGLYEQYF
>TRBV6-1|-|-|TRBJ1-3
TGTGCCAGCAGTGAGATCGGACTAGTTCAGCGGAACACCATATATTTT
CASSEIGLVQRNTIYF
>TRBV19|-|-|TRBJ1-5
TGTGCCAGTAGTATTGAAACGGATCAGCCCCAGCATTTT
CASSIETDQPQHF
>TRBV19|TRBD1|-|TRBJ2-2
TGTGCCAGTAGTGGTGGGACAGGGAACACCGGGGAGCTGTTTTTT
CASSGGTGNTGELFF
>TRBV2|TRBD2|-|TRBJ2-1
TGTGCCAGCAGACCCGGGACTAGCGGGGGAAGCGAGCAGTTCTTC
CASRPGTSGGSEQFF
>TRBV19|TRBD1|-|TRBJ1-1
TGTGCCAGTAGTATGACTGGGGACAGAGAAGCTTTCTTT
CASSMTGDREAFF
>TRBV7-8|-|-|TRBJ1-4
TGTGCCAGCAGCTTTAGGGTTAGAGCAAATGAAAAACTGTTTTTT
CASSFRVRANEKLFF
>TRBV9|-|-|TRBJ1-2
TGTGCCAGCAGCCCAACCGGGACATCCTATGGCTACACCTTC
CASSPTGTSYGYTF
>TRBV11-1|TRBD2|-|TRBJ2-3
TGTGCCAGCAGCCCAAGACTAGCGGGGGGGCTGGATACGCAGTATTTT
CASSPRLAGGLDTQYF
>TRBV11-2|TRBD2|-|TRBJ2-5
TGTGCCAGCAGCTTAGATCCGGGAGGAGAGACCCAGTACTTC
CASSLDPGGETQYF
>TRBV2|TRBD1|-|TRBJ1-6
TGTGCCAGCCGGGACAGCTATAATTCACCCCTCCACTTT
CASRDSYNSPLHF
>TRBV2|-|-|TRBJ1-1
TGTGCCAGCAGTGAGAGATCCCCCGAAGGAACTGAAGCTTTCTTT
CASSERSPEGTEAFF
>TRBV4-2|-|-|TRBJ1-2
TGTGCCAGCAGCCAAGAAGAGGGGCCCAGGGGCTACACCTTC
CASSQEEGPRGYTF
>TRBV7-9|-|-|TRBJ2-5
TGTGCCAGCAGCGCCCCGGTGGCAGAACAAGAGACCCAGTACTTC
CASSAPVAEQETQYF
>TRBV6-5|TRBD2|few|TRBJ2-7
TGTGCCAGCAGGCGGACTAGCGGGGCCTACGAGCAGTACTTC
CASRRTSGAYEQYF
>TRBV27|TRBD1|-|TRBJ2-7
TGTGCCAGCAGTTTTCCCAGGGGGAGAAATTACGAGCAGTACTTC
CASSFPRGRNYEQYF
>TRBV6-5|TRBD2|-|TRBJ2-7
TGTGCGAGCGCCCCGGGAGGGCCTTTATACGAGCAGTACTTC
CASAPGGPLYEQYF
>TRBV6-1|-|few|TRBJ2-7
TGTGCCAGCAGTGAAGAGGGCAGGAGGCCCTACGAGCAGTACTTC
CASSEEGRRPYEQYF
>TRBV7-2|-|-|TRBJ1-1
TGTGCCAGCAGCTTTGGGACGAACACTGAAGCTTTCTTT
CASSFGTNTEAFF
>TRBV21-1|-|-|TRBJ1-1
TGTGCCAGCAGCAAAGCAGAGGGGGGCACTGAAGCTTTCTTT
CASSKAEGGTEAFF
>TRBV11-2|TRBD1|-|TRBJ2-2
TGTGCCAGCAGCTTAGTCAGGGGGCAGATCTGGGAGCTGTTTTTT
CASSLVRGQIWELFF
>TRBV5-1|-|-|TRBJ2-2
TGCGCCAGCAGCGTGACAACCACCGGGGAGCTGTTTTTT
CASSVTTTGELFF
>TRBV2|-|-|TRBJ1-3
TGTGCCAGCAGTGGGCCTTGGGGGGGCACCTCTGGAAACACCATATATTTT
CASSGPWGGTSGNTIYF
>TRBV27|-|-|TRBJ1-1
TGTGCCAGCAGTTTACGGTCCTGGCACACTGAAGCTTTCTTT
CASSLRSWHTEAFF
>TRBV30|-|-|TRBJ2-5
TGTGCCTGGAACCGGGACACCCTGAGGGAGACCCAGTACTTC
CAWNRDTLRETQYF
>TRBV7-3|-|-|TRBJ2-2
TGTGCCAGCAGCTTAAATGCAGCGGGCACCGGGGAGCTGTTTTTT
CASSLNAAGTGELFF
>TRBV7-9|-|-|TRBJ1-5
TGTGCCAGCAGCCCACAGACAGGAGATCAGCCCCAGCATTTT
CASSPQTGDQPQHF
>TRBV2|-|-|TRBJ1-1
TGTGCCAGCAGGTTTCGGGCTAACACTGAAGCTTTCTTT
CASRFRANTEAFF
>TRBV6-2/TRBV6-3|-|once|TRBJ2-7
TGTGCCAGCAGTTACAGTCCGACGGCAGGTAGCCACCACGAGCAGTACTTC
CASSYSPTAGSHHEQYF
>TRBV5-6|TRBD2|-|TRBJ2-7
TGTGCCAGCAGCCCGGTGGGGACTAGCGGGGCCTACGAGCAGTACTTC
CASSPVGTSGAYEQYF
>TRBV30|TRBD2|-|TRBJ2-7
TGTGCCTGGAGTGAGGGGCTAGCGGGAGAGGAGCAGTACTTC
CAWSEGLAGEEQYF
>TRBV28|TRBD2|-|TRBJ2-1
TGTGCCAGCAGTCCACCTAGCGGGAGGCTCGATGAGCAGTTCTTC
CASSPPSGRLDEQFF
>TRBV2|-|-|TRBJ2-7
TGTGCCAGCAGTGAAGCTGGGCCCTATGACTACGAGCAGTACTTC
CASSEAGPYDYEQYF
>TRBV19|-|-|TRBJ1-2
TGTGCCAGTAGTATAACCGGCGCAGGGCCATATGGCTACACCTTC
CASSITGAGPYGYTF
>TRBV5-6|-|-|TRBJ1-1
TGTGCCAGCAGCTTGGATTGGCAGATAAACACTGAAGCTTTCTTT
CASSLDWQINTEAFF
>TRBV5-1|-|-|TRBJ1-5
TGCGCCAGCAGCTTAGATGGCAGAAATCAGCCCCAGCATTTT
CASSLDGRNQPQHF
>TRBV7-2|-|-|TRBJ1-1
TGTGCCAGCAGCTTAGTAATGGCAGGGTGGAACACTGAAGCTTTCTTT
CASSLVMAGWNTEAFF
>TRBV11-2|-|once|TRBJ2-3
TGTGCCAGCAGCTTAAGGGGGAGTGGCACAGATACGCAGTATTTT
CASSLRGSGTDTQYF
>TRBV3-1/TRBV3-2|TRBD1|-|TRBJ1-4
TGTGCCAGCAGCCCGGGACAGGGGATAGCAACTAATGAAAAACTGTTTTTT
CASSPGQGIATNEKLFF
>TRBV5-1|-|-|TRBJ2-7
TGCGCCAGCAGCTCCGGCACTATCTACGAGCAGTACTTC
CASSSGTIYEQYF
>TRBV6-5|-|-|TRBJ1-5
TGTGCCAGCACCGCCGGAGGGTTCGGCAATCAGCCCCAGCATTTT
CASTAGGFGNQPQHF
>TRBV28|-|-|TRBJ1-1
TGTGCCAGCAAAGCAGGGGAAGCTGAAGCTTTCTTT
CASKAGEAEAFF
>TRBV20-1|-|-|TRBJ2-7
TGCAGTGCTAGTCTGGCGGACGACTACGAGCAGTACTTC
CSASLADDYEQYF
>TRBV6-5|-|-|TRBJ1-4
TGTGCCAGCACCCCGGTGTGGGCAACTAATGAAAAACTGTTTTTT
CASTPVWATNEKLFF
>TRBV4-3|-|few|TRBJ1-6
TGCGCCAGCAGCCCCCTGCACGGGGGCTCCTATAATTCACCCCTCCACTTT
CASSPLHGGSYNSPLHF
>TRBV6-5|-|-|TRBJ2-7
TGTGCCAGCAGTTACTCTTTTTCTGAACAGTCCTACGAGCAGTACTTC
CASSYSFSEQSYEQYF
>TRBV24-1|-|-|TRBJ1-3
TGTGCCACCAGTGATGGTCAGACAGAGGGAAACACCATATATTTT
CATSDGQTEGNTIYF
>TRBV10-3|-|-|TRBJ1-1
TGTGCCACCAGACAGGAGTTGAACACTGAAGCTTTCTTT
CATRQELNTEAFF
>TRBV7-3|-|once|TRBJ2-1
TGTGCCAGCAGCTTAGGACCCCTCTACAATGAGCAGTTCTTC
CASSLGPLYNEQFF
>TRBV10-3|-|-|TRBJ2-7
TGTGCCATCAGCGCCGAGAGGGAACAAGACTACGAGCAGTACTTC
CAISAEREQDYEQYF